These T cell receptor beta chains were read from a single sample in a study of technical replicates of blood from four donors. Profiled with immunoSEQ multiplex PCR; TCRdb holds only in-frame clones, not every one. The sample shows tens of thousands of clones, 90% to 95% of them seen only once. Specimen: T cells isolated from PBMCs. These receptors were taken from a human donor in good health. Both conserved end residues are part of each CDR3.

>TRBJ2-7|14|TRBV28
CASSRQRPAYEQYF
>TRBJ2-3|12|TRBV5-7
CAGPEAADTQYF
>TRBJ2-7|15|TRBV9
CASSVLGQDSYEQYF
>TRBJ1-5|14|TRBV10-1
CASIRNRRGQPQHF
>TRBJ2-3|19|TRBV4-1
CASSQERRGRRTGTDTQYF
>TRBJ1-3|17|TRBV4-1
CASSPDTITYSGNTIYF
>TRBJ1-5|14|TRBV23-1
CASSRRHRDQPQHF
>TRBJ2-2|15|TRBV5-1
CASSFHSEGSGELFF
>TRBJ1-3|15|TRBV11-3
CASSLGRSAGNTIYF
>TRBJ2-6|15|TRBV7-2
CASSLSGSGANVLTF